These 8 T cell receptor beta chains came from one sample sequenced in a study of blood T cell repertoires in COVID-19. Using immunoSEQ multiplex PCR, the repertoire was profiled, and TCRdb retains in-frame clones only, with some absent. The sample holds over 150,000 clones, roughly four fifths seen once. Specimen: peripheral blood. The source of these receptors is a woman of 80 years or more with acute or convalescent COVID-19.

J is TRBJ2-3 and V is TRBV4-3, with 12 bases aligning to TRBD2. The CDR3 loop spans 18 amino acids. Per germline, CDR1 LGHNA and CDR2 YSLEER. V shed 3 bases, J shed 0 bases, and the junction held 7 bases outside the gene matches. The CDR3 spells CASSHGLAGIYSTDTQYF. CDR3 DNA: TGCGCCAGCAGCCATGGACTAGCGGGGATATATAGCACAGATACGCAGTATTTT.

The gene calls are TRBV7-3 and TRBJ2-1; TRBD1 agrees at 9 bases. CDR1 and CDR2 (germline): SGHTA, FQGTGA. The trim removed 8 bases at V and 7 bases at J, leaving 9 bases unmatched. This CDR3 comprises 14 residues. The CDR3 is CASGSGTGRNEQFF. The CDR3 coding sequence is TGTGCCAGCGGCTCCGGGACAGGGAGGAATGAGCAGTTCTTC.

The J gene is TRBJ1-1, the V gene TRBV6-4; D is possibly TRBD1 (5 bases). Germline loops: CDR1 MRHNA, CDR2 SNTAGT. V lost 4 bases and J lost 2, with 8 bases in between. The CDR3 loop spans 13 amino acids. In DNA form, the CDR3 reads TGTGCCAGCAGTGCACAGGTAAACACTGAAGCTTTCTTT. This codes for CASSAQVNTEAFF.

This sequence joins TRBV27 and TRBJ2-1, with a possible D match to TRBD1 (5 bases). CDR1 MNHEY and CDR2 SMNVEV come from the germline V gene (reference sequence). Trimming stripped 3 bases from V and 10 bases from J, with 13 bases between. The CDR3 is made up of 13 amino acids. The CDR3 reads CASSLIRAWEQFF. The CDR3, as DNA: TGTGCCAGCAGTTTGATCAGGGCCTGGGAGCAGTTCTTC.

The CDR3 sequence is CAWSVQVGLATNNEQFF. CDR3 nucleotide sequence: TGTGCCTGGAGTGTACAGGTGGGACTAGCGACAAACAATGAGCAGTTCTTC. The chain employs TRBV30 and TRBJ2-1; 10 nucleotides agree with TRBD2. This CDR3 spans 17 amino acids. Germline CDR1 GTSNPN, CDR2 SVGIG (reference sequence). Unmatched junction bases numbered 10, after V lost 0 bases and J lost 5 bases.

The CDR3 DNA sequence: TGTGCCAGCAGTTTAATTCCCCAGGGACTGTTTTTT. Protein sequence: CASSLIPQGLFF. The chain carries TRBV28 and TRBJ1-4, with D tentatively TRBD1 (5 bases). Germline-derived CDR1 and CDR2 are MDHEN and SYDVKM. The CDR3 extends over 12 amino acids. Trimming stripped 2 bases from V and 13 bases from J, with 11 bases between.

This chain joins TRBV12-3 or TRBV12-4 and TRBJ1-5, with 7 bases aligning to TRBD1. With V trimmed by 6 bases and J by 7 bases, 6 bases remained unmatched. This CDR3 spans 13 amino acids. CDR3 nucleotide sequence: TGTGCCAGCAGACCCACAGGGGACCAGCCCCAGCATTTT. Amino acid sequence: CASRPTGDQPQHF.

This clone was seen a few times. The chain links TRBV9 to TRBJ1-4, with TRBD1 identical over 7 bases. V lost 3 bases and J lost 8; bases outside the gene matches: 13. This CDR3 spans 16 amino acids. Germline loops: CDR1 SGDLS, CDR2 YYNGEE. The CDR3 coding sequence is TGTGCCAGCAGCGCCCGGACAGGATCCATCTCCGAAAAACTGTTTTTT. Translated: CASSARTGSISEKLFF.